The TCR beta chain described here comes from a study of cytomegalovirus exposure and HLA in healthy donors. Study in general: Inside one of the first data releases sat about 85 million unique TCRs taken from HLA-typed donors. Study conclusions and caveats: Later analysis identified a missense DCLRE1C variant that was linked to TCR beta V- and J-gene trimming.

Amplification used 60 Vbeta primers and 13 Jbeta primers. The table came from immunoSEQ multiplex PCR; TCRdb's copy has only in-frame clones and leaves some out. This table holds 170,000 or so clones, about 82% found once. Nominal health characterized the donors when sampled, though unrecorded immune exposures were likely. J gave up 1 base and V 9 bases, and 4 bases lay outside the gene matches. Per germline, CDR1 ENHRY and CDR2 SYGVKD. The CDR3 is made up of 13 amino acids. As concerns this clone: Its cognate antigen is unknown.

Sequenced: PBMCs. The chain couples TRBV10-3 to TRBJ1-1, with 8 bases fitting TRBD1. The receptor was derived from a woman in her fifties or sixties in good health and CMV-seropositive. The CDR3 protein is CAISDRENTEAFF. CDR3 coding DNA: TGTGCCATTTCGGACAGGGAGAACACTGAAGCTTTCTTT.